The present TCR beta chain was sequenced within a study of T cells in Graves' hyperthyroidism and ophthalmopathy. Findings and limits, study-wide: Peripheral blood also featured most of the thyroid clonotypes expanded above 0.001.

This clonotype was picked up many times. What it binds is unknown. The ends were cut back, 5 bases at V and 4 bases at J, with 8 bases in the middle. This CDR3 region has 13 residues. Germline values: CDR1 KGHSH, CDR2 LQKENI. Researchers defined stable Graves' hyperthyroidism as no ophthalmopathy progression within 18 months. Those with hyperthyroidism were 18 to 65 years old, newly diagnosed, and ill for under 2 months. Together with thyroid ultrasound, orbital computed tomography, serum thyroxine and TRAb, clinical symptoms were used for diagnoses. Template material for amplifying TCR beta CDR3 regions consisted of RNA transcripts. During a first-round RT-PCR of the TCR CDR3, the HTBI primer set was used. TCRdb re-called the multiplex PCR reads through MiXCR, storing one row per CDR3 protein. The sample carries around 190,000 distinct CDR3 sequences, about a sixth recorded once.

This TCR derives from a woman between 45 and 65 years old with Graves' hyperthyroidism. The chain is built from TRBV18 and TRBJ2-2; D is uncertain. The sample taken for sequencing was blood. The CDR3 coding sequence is TGTGCCAGCTCATCGGAGTTCACCGGGGAGCTGTTTTTT. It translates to CASSSEFTGELFF.